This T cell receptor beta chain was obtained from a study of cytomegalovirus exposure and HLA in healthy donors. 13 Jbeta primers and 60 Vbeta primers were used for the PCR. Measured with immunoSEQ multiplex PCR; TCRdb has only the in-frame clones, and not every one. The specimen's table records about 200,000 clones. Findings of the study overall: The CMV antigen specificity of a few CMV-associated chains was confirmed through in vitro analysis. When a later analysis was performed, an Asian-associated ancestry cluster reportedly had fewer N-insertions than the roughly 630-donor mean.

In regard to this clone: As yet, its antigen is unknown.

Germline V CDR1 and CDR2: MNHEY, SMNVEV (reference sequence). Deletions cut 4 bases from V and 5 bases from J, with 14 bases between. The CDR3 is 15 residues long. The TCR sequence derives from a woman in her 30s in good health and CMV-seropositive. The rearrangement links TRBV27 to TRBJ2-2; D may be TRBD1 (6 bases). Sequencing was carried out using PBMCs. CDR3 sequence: CASSSLGGWTGELFF. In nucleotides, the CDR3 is TGTGCCAGCAGTTCCCTTGGGGGCTGGACCGGGGAGCTGTTTTTT.